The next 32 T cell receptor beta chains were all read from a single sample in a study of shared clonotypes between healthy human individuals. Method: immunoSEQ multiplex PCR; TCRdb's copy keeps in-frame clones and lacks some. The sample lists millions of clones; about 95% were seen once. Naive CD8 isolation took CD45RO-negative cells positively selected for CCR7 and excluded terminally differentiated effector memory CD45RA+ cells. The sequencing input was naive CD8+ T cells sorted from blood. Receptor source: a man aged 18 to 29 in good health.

CDR3 residues: CASSFGGYDTEAFF. For the CDR3, the DNA is TGTGCCAGCAGCTTCGGGGGGTACGACACTGAAGCTTTCTTT. The chain has TRBV7-9 and TRBJ1-1; TRBD1 might be the D (5 bases). Trimming pared 3 bases from V and 3 bases from J, leaving 11 bases between. CDR1 is SEHNR, CDR2 FQNEAQ, per germline (reference sequence). The CDR3 covers 14 residues. The variable domain in full, completed from reference TRBV7-9 and TRBJ1-1, reads DTGVSQNPRHKITKRGQNVTFRCDPISEHNRLYWYRQTLGQGPEFLTYFQNEAQLEKSRLLSDRFSAERPKGSFSTLEIQRTEQGDSAMYLCASSFGGYDTEAFFGQGTRLTVV.

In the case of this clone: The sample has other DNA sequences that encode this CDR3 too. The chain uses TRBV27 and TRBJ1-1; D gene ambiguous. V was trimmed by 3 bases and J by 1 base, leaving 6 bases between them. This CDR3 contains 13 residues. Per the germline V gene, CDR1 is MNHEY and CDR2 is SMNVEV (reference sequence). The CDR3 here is CASSFTRNTEAFF. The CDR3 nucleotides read TGTGCCAGCAGTTTCACCAGGAACACTGAAGCTTTCTTT.

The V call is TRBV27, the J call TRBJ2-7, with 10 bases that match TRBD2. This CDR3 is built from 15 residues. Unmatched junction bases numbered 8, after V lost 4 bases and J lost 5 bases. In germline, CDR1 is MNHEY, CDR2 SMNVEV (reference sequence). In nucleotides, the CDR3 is TGTGCCAGCAGTTCGATAGCGGGAGGTTCCGACGAGCAGTACTTC. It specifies CASSSIAGGSDEQYF.

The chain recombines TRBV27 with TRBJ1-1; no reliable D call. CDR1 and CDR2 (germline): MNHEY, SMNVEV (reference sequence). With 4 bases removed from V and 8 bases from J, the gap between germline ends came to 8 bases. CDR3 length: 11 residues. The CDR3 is CASSSGLEAFF. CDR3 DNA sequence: TGTGCCAGCAGTTCTGGCCTCGAAGCTTTCTTT.

The CDR3 sequence: CASSLDWRDQSSYNEQFF. In DNA, the CDR3 is TGCGCCAGCAGCTTGGACTGGAGGGACCAAAGCTCCTACAATGAGCAGTTCTTC. This sequence joins TRBV5-1 and TRBJ2-1, with D possibly matching TRBD2 (6 bases). This CDR3 is built from 18 residues. Germline assignment: CDR1 SGHRS and CDR2 YFSETQ. V lost 0 bases and J 0 bases, leaving 16 bases between the germline ends. Based on the CDR3 plus reference TRBV5-1 and TRBJ2-1, the full variable domain is KAGVTQTPRYLIKTRGQQVTLSCSPISGHRSVSWYQQTPGQGLQFLFEYFSETQRNKGNFPGRFSGRQFSNSRSEMNVSTLELGDSALYLCASSLDWRDQSSYNEQFFGPGTRLTVL.

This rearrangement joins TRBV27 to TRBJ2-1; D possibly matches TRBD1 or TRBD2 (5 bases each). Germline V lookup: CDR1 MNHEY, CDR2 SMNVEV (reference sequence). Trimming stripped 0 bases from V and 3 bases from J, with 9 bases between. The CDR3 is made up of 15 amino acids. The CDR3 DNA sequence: TGTGCCAGCAGTTTATCCGGGGCAGGCTACAATGAGCAGTTCTTC. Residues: CASSLSGAGYNEQFF.

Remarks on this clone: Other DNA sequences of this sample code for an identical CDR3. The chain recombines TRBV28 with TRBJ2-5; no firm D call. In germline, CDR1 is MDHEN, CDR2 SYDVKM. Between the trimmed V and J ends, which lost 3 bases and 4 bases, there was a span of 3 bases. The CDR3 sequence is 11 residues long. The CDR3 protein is CASSLVETQYF. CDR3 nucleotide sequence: TGTGCCAGCAGTTTGGTAGAGACCCAGTACTTC.

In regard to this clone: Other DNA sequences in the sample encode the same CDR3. As DNA, the CDR3 is TGCGCCAGCAGCTTGGCCGGGGGGGCATACGAGCAGTACTTC. This sequence encodes CASSLAGGAYEQYF. V is TRBV5-1 and J is TRBJ2-7; 8 nucleotides agree with TRBD2. The CDR3 is 14 amino acids. The germline gives CDR1 SGHRS, CDR2 YFSETQ. The V gene end was trimmed by 0 bases and the J gene end by 4 bases; junction bases not matched to a gene: 3.

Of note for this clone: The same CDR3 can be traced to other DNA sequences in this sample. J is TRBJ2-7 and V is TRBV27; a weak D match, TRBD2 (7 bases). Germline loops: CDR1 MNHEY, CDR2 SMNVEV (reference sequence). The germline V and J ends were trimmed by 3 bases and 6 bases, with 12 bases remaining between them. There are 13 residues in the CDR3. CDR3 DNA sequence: TGTGCCAGCAGTTTTGGGGGGGCCGGCGAGCAGTACTTC. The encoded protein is CASSFGGAGEQYF.

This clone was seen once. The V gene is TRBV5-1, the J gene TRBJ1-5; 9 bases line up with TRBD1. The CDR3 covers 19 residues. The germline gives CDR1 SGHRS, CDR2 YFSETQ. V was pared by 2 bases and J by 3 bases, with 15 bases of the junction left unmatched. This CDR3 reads CASSFWKQGARPDNQPQHF. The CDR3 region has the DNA TGCGCCAGCAGCTTTTGGAAACAGGGGGCCCGACCGGACAATCAGCCCCAGCATTTT.

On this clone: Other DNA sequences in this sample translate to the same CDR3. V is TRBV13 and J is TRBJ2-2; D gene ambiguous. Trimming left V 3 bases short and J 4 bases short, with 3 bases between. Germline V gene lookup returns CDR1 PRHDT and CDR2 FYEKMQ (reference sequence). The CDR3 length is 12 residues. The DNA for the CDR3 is TGTGCCAGCAGCTTGAGCACCGGGGAGCTGTTTTTT. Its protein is CASSLSTGELFF.

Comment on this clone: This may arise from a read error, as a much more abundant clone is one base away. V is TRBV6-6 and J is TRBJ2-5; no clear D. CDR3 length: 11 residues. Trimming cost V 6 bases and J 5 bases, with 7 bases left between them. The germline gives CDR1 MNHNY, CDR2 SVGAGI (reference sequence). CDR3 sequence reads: CASSEGETQYF. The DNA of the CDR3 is TGTGCCAGCAGCGAAGGGGAGACCCAGTACTTC.

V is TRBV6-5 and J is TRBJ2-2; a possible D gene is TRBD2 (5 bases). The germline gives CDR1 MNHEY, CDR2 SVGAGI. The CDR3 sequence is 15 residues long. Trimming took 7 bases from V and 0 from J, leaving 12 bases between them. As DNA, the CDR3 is TGTGCCAGCACCCCGGGATGGGCGAACACCGGGGAGCTGTTTTTT. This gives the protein CASTPGWANTGELFF.

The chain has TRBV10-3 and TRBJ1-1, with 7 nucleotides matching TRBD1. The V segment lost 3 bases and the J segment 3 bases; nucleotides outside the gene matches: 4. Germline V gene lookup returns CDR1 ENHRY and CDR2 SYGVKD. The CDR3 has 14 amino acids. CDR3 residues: CAISDPGGDTEAFF. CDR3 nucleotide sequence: TGTGCCATCAGTGATCCAGGGGGGGACACTGAAGCTTTCTTT.

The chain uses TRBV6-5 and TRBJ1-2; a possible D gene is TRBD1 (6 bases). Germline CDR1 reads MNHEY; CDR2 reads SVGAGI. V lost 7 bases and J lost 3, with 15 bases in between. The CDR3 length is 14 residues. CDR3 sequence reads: CASTSDRSYYGYTF. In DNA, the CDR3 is TGTGCCAGCACCTCGGACAGATCTTACTATGGCTACACCTTC.

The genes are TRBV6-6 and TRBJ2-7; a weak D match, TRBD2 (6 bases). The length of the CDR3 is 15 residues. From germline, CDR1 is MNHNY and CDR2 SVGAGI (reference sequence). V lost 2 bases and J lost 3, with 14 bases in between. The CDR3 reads CASSYGGDFDYEQYF. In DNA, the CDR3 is TGTGCCAGCAGTTACGGCGGGGACTTTGACTACGAGCAGTACTTC.

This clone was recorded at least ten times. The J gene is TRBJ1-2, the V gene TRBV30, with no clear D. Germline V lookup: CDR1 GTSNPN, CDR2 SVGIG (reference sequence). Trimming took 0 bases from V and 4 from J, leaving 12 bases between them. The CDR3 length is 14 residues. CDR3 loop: CAWSVRTDSYGYTF. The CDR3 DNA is TGTGCCTGGAGTGTACGGACTGACTCCTATGGCTACACCTTC.

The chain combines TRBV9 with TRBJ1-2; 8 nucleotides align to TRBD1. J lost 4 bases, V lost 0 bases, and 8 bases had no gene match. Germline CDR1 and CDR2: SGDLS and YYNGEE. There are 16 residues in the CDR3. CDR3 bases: TGTGCCAGCAGCGTAGACTACCAGGGGGCGGCCTATGGCTACACCTTC. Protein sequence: CASSVDYQGAAYGYTF.

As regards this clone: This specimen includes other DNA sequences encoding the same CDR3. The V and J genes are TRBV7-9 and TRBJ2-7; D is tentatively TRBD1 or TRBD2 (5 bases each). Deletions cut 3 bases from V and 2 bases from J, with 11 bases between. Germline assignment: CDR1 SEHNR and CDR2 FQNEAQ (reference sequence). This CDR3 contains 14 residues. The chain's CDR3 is CASSFGTGPYEQYF. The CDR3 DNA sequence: TGTGCCAGCAGCTTCGGGACGGGACCCTACGAGCAGTACTTC.

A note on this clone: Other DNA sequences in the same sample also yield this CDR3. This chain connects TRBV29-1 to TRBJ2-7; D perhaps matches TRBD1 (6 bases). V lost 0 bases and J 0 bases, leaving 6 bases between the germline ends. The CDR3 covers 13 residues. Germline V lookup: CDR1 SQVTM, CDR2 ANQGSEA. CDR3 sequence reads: CSVEDRGSYEQYF. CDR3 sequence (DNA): TGCAGCGTTGAAGACAGGGGCTCCTACGAGCAGTACTTC.

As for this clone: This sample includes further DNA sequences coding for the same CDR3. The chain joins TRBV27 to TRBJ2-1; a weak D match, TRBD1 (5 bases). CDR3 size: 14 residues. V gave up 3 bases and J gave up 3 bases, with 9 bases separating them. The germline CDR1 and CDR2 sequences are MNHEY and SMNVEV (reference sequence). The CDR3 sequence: CASSLGQGYNEQFF. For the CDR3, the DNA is TGTGCCAGCAGTTTGGGGCAGGGCTACAATGAGCAGTTCTTC.

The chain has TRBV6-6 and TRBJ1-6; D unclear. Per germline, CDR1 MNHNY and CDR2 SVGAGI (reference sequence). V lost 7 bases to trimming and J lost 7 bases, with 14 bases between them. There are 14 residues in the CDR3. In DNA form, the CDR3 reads TGTGCCAGCACTTTAGTTATCGGAAATTCACCCCTCCACTTT. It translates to CASTLVIGNSPLHF.

DNA for the CDR3: TGCGCCAGCAGCCAAGGTGCTGCTAGCGGGGGATACAATGAGCAGTTCTTC. Residues: CASSQGAASGGYNEQFF. The chain recombines TRBV4-1 with TRBJ2-1; TRBD2 aligns across 10 bases. The CDR3 is 17 amino acids. V lost 1 base, J lost 4 bases, and 7 bases stayed unmatched. Germline loops: CDR1 MGHRA, CDR2 YSYEKL.

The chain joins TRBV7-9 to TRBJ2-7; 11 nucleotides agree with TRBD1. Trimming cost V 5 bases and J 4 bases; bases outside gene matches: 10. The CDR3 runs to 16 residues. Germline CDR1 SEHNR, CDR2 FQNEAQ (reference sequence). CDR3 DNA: TGTGCCAGCAGCCCCCTCCCGGGACAGGGGGTTTACGAGCAGTACTTC. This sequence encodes CASSPLPGQGVYEQYF.

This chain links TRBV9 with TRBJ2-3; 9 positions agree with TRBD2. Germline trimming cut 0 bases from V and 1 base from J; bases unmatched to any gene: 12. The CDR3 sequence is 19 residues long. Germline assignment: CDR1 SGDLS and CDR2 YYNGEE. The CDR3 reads CASSVAKAGGGGGTDTQYF. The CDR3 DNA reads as TGTGCCAGCAGCGTAGCGAAAGCGGGAGGCGGGGGCGGCACAGATACGCAGTATTTT.

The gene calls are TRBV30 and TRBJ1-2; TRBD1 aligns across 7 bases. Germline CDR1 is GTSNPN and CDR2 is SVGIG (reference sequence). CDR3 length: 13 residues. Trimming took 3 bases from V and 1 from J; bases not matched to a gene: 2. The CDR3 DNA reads TGTGCCTGGAGCACAGGGGATAACTATGGCTACACCTTC. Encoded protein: CAWSTGDNYGYTF.

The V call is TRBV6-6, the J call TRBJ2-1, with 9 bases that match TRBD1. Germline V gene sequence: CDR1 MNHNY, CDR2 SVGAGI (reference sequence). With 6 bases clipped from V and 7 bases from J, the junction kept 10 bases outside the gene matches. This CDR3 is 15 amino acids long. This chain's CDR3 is CASSFTGGAGNEQFF. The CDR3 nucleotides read TGTGCCAGCAGCTTCACAGGGGGCGCGGGAAATGAGCAGTTCTTC.

CDR3 region: CASSLVSRLSEQYF. CDR3 in DNA: TGTGCCAGCAGCTTAGTTTCCAGGTTGAGCGAGCAGTACTTC. The rearrangement joins TRBV11-1 to TRBJ2-7, with no clear D. Per the germline V gene, CDR1 is SGHAT and CDR2 is FQDESV (reference sequence). V lost 1 base, J lost 6 bases, and 13 bases lay in between. The CDR3 consists of 14 residues. Looking up the rest from reference TRBV11-1 and TRBJ2-7 gives the full variable domain: EAEVAQSPRYKITEKSQAVAFWCDPISGHATLYWYRQILGQGPELLVQFQDESVVDDSQLPKDRFSAERLKGVDSTLKIQPAELGDSAMYLCASSLVSRLSEQYFGPGTRLTVT.

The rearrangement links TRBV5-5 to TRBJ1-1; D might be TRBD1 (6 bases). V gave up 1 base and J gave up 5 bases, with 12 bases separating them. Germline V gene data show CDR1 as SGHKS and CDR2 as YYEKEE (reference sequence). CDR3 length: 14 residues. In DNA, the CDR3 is TGTGCCAGCAGCTTGCTCGAGGGGGTTACTGAAGCTTTCTTT. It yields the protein CASSLLEGVTEAFF.

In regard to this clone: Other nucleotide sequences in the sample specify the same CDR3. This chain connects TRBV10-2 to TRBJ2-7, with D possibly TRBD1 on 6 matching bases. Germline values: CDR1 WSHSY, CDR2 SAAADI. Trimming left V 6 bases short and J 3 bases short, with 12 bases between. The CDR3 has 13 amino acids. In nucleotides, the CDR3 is TGCGCCAGCAGCGATACAGGGTTCTACGAGCAGTACTTC. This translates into CASSDTGFYEQYF.

CDR3 sequence (DNA): TGTGCCAGCAGCGCATCCGGGACACTTGTCTACGAGCAGTACTTC. Its protein is CASSASGTLVYEQYF. This chain uses TRBV9 with TRBJ2-7; possibly TRBD1 for D (6 bases). The ends were cut back, 3 bases at V and 3 bases at J, with 16 bases in the middle. CDR1 and CDR2 from the germline V gene are SGDLS and YYNGEE. This CDR3 spans 15 amino acids. Looking up the rest from reference TRBV9 and TRBJ2-7 gives the full variable domain: DSGVTQTPKHLITATGQRVTLRCSPRSGDLSVYWYQQSLDQGLQFLIQYYNGEERAKGNILERFSAQQFPDLHSELNLSSLELGDSALYFCASSASGTLVYEQYFGPGTRLTVT.

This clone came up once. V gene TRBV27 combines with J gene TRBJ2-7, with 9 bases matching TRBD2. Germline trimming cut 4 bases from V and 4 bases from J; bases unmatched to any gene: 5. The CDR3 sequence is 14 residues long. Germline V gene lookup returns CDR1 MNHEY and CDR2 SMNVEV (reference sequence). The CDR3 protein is CASSSKSGRYEQYF. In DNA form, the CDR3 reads TGTGCCAGCAGTTCGAAAAGCGGGAGGTACGAGCAGTACTTC.